The TCR beta chain under discussion was sequenced for a study of blood T cells in healthy people across ages. Regarding the study as a whole: Conclusively comparing naive with antigen-experienced cells was impossible with unsorted PBMCs.

Germline V gene data show CDR1 as ENHRY and CDR2 as SYGVKD. The CDR3 length is 12 residues. Trimming shortened V by 8 bases and J by 0 bases, and 7 bases separated the two germline ends. A note on this clonotype: Its antigen is as yet unknown.

Using a J-beta primer mix together with a sample-barcoded 5' primer, a second PCR was run for roughly 7 to 12 cycles. MiXCR was run by TCRdb on the 5' RACE reads, yielding one entry per CDR3 protein. The top ten clones hold approximately 31% of a sample with approximately 690,000 distinct CDR3 sequences, around two fifths of them seen once. The chain employs TRBV10-3 and TRBJ1-2, with D tentatively TRBD1 (5 bases). This TCR was sampled from an elderly man in good health. Material: blood. CDR3 region: CAIGTSNYGYTF. For the CDR3, the DNA is TGTGCCATCGGGACTTCTAACTATGGCTACACCTTC.